These 11 T cell receptor beta chains share one sample of origin, sequenced in a study of blood T cell repertoires in COVID-19. The data were produced by immunoSEQ multiplex PCR, yet TCRdb's version contains in-frame clones alone and is incomplete. In the table there are approximately 200,000 clones, roughly 80% of which are singletons. The source material was PBMCs or T cells enriched from blood (not recorded which). These receptor sequences come from a middle-aged man who had recovered from COVID-19.

This clone was detected only once. The V call is TRBV11-2, the J call TRBJ1-6, with 8 bases matching TRBD1. V shed 4 bases, J shed 9 bases, and the junction held 5 bases outside the gene matches. Per the germline V gene, CDR1 is SGHAT and CDR2 is FQNNGV. The CDR3 runs 14 residues. CDR3 coding DNA: TGTGCCAGCAGCTCCAGGACAGGGCGTTCACCCCTCCACTTT. It is translated as CASSSRTGRSPLHF. The whole variable domain, filled in from reference TRBV11-2 and TRBJ1-6, reads EAGVAQSPRYKIIEKRQSVAFWCNPISGHATLYWYQQILGQGPKLLIQFQNNGVVDDSQLPKDRFSAERLKGVDSTLKIQPAKLEDSAVYLCASSSRTGRSPLHFGNGTRLTVT.

This clone was counted only a few times. The chain has TRBV7-9 and TRBJ1-1; 7 positions agree with TRBD1. Germline V CDR1 and CDR2: SEHNR, FQNEAQ (reference sequence). CDR3 length: 16 residues. The V gene end was trimmed by 7 bases and the J gene end by 1 base; junction bases not matched to a gene: 12. The CDR3 sequence is CASTPPRAGGNTEAFF. CDR3 DNA sequence: TGTGCCAGCACCCCCCCACGGGCAGGGGGGAACACTGAAGCTTTCTTT.

This clone was detected once. This sequence joins TRBV30 and TRBJ1-2; unclear D gene. Germline CDR1 and CDR2: GTSNPN and SVGIG (reference sequence). The CDR3 has 12 residues. With 0 bases removed from V and 5 bases from J, the gap between germline ends came to 7 bases. The CDR3 region has the DNA TGTGCCTGGAGTGTATTTCTATATGGCTACACCTTC. It specifies CAWSVFLYGYTF.

The chain carries TRBV7-2 and TRBJ1-4; 10 positions agree with TRBD1. Germline CDR1 reads SGHTA; CDR2 reads FQGNSA. The CDR3 spans 16 residues. The ends lost 5 bases at V and 0 bases at J; junction bases unmatched: 3. CDR3 in amino acids: CASSRDRGSTNEKLFF. The DNA for the CDR3 is TGTGCCAGCAGCCGGGACAGGGGATCAACTAATGAAAAACTGTTTTTT.

V usage is TRBV6-6 and J usage is TRBJ2-3; D is unclear. V lost 7 bases, J lost 6 bases, and 14 bases lay in between. CDR1 and CDR2 (germline): MNHNY, SVGAGI (reference sequence). The CDR3 has 13 amino acids. CDR3 nucleotides: TGTGCCAGCACTCCAGACACTCGGGATACGCAGTATTTT. Protein: CASTPDTRDTQYF.

The rearrangement uses TRBV7-9 and TRBJ1-1, with D possibly TRBD1 on 5 matching bases. This CDR3 contains 13 residues. V lost 5 bases and J 10 bases, leaving 17 bases between the germline ends. Per the germline V gene, CDR1 is SEHNR and CDR2 is FQNEAQ (reference sequence). CDR3: CASSAMWGGVAFF. CDR3 nucleotide sequence: TGTGCCAGCAGCGCCATGTGGGGAGGGGTAGCTTTCTTT.

This sequence joins TRBV5-6 and TRBJ1-1, with 9 positions matching TRBD1. The CDR3 runs to 17 residues. V lost 5 bases to trimming and J lost 0 bases; unmatched junction nucleotides: 11. Germline V gene lookup returns CDR1 SGHDT and CDR2 YYEEEE. CDR3 sequence reads: CASRRDRVGFMNTEAFF. CDR3 coding DNA: TGTGCCAGCAGGCGGGACAGGGTTGGATTTATGAACACTGAAGCTTTCTTT. Supplemented by reference TRBV5-6 and TRBJ1-1, the full variable domain reads DAGVTQSPTHLIKTRGQQVTLRCSPKSGHDTVSWYQQALGQGPQFIFQYYEEEERQRGNFPDRFSGHQFPNYSSELNVNALLLGDSALYLCASRRDRVGFMNTEAFFGQGTRLTVV.

The chain has TRBV4-2 and TRBJ1-2; 8 bases are a match to TRBD1. In germline, CDR1 is LGHNA, CDR2 YNFKEQ. The V gene end was trimmed by 2 bases and the J gene end by 5 bases; junction bases not matched to a gene: 7. This CDR3 spans 15 amino acids. The CDR3 here is CASSQSMDRDYGYTF. DNA for the CDR3: TGTGCCAGCAGCCAATCCATGGACAGGGATTATGGCTACACCTTC.

The rearrangement uses TRBV6-2 or TRBV6-3 and TRBJ2-3; 13 nucleotides align to TRBD2. Germline loops: CDR1 MNHEY, CDR2 SVGEGT. CDR3 length: 16 amino acids. Germline trimming cut 4 bases from V and 3 bases from J; bases unmatched to any gene: 4. The CDR3 region has the DNA TGTGCCAGCAGTTCGGGACTAGCGGGACATACAGATACGCAGTATTTT. Protein sequence: CASSSGLAGHTDTQYF.

The chain couples TRBV28 to TRBJ2-6, with D possibly TRBD1 on 5 matching bases. Per the germline V gene, CDR1 is MDHEN and CDR2 is SYDVKM. V lost 2 bases to trimming and J lost 1 base, with 6 bases between them. The CDR3 contains 15 residues. CDR3 coding DNA: TGTGCCAGCAGTTTAACAGGTTCTGGGGCCAACGTCCTGACTTTC. It specifies CASSLTGSGANVLTF.

The genes are TRBV2 and TRBJ2-7; D may be TRBD2 (6 bases). The CDR3 has 12 amino acids. CDR1 SNHLY and CDR2 FYNNEI come from the germline V gene. The V and J ends lost 6 bases and 6 bases respectively, with 12 bases between them. This CDR3 reads CASSRLVTEQYV. CDR3 coding DNA: TGTGCCAGCAGCCGACTAGTCACCGAGCAGTACGTC.